This T cell receptor (beta chain) stems from a study of CD8+CD57+ T cells in acquired aplastic anemia. Genomic DNA served as template for TCR beta VDJ and CDR3 profiling. TCRdb reanalysed the reads using MiXCR and keeps one entry per CDR3 protein. The data hold hundreds of thousands of distinct CDR3 sequences, with approximately 33% observed a single time. It was patients with CD8+CD57+ cell expansion by flow cytometry who were chosen for sequencing. Severe acquired aplastic anemia was present in all patients. The CDR3 sequence is 10 residues long. Germline V gene sequence: CDR1 SGHTA, CDR2 FQGNSA. V was cut by 6 bases and J by 13 bases, with 10 bases left in between.

The sequenced sample was sorted CD4+, CD8+, or CD8+CD57+ T cells (not recorded which) from PBMCs. The receptor was derived from a human donor with aplastic anemia. J is TRBJ2-1 and V is TRBV7-2, with D perhaps being TRBD1 or TRBD2 (6 bases each). CDR3 sequence reads: CASRGGHQFF. The DNA of the CDR3 is TGTGCCAGCAGGGGGGGCCACCAGTTCTTC.